The clone carrying this T cell receptor beta chain appeared once. This sample was included in a study of CD8 T cells in Susac syndrome. Study overall: Among the Susac syndrome patients who underwent sequencing, about six had clinically active disease, while fewer than 10 of them were in remission.

CD8+ and CD4+ T cells taken from blood had their TCR beta sequenced. TEMRA cells were FACS-enriched and CD8+ and CD4+ T cells negatively isolated. Random hexamers were used to reverse transcribe the RNA input (roughly 0.5 to 1 ug). One entry per CDR3 protein results from TCRdb running MiXCR on the immunoSEQ multiplex PCR reads. The sample yields more than 85,000 distinct CDR3 sequences, just under 95% seen once. Sequencing was carried out using CD4+ T cells from PBMCs. This receptor was taken from a human donor with Susac syndrome.

CDR3 sequence: CASSQVRRGPQETQYF. Here the CDR3 DNA reads TGTGCCAGCAGCCAAGTCCGTCGGGGTCCCCAAGAGACCCAGTACTTC. The gene calls are TRBV3-1 and TRBJ2-5; a possible D gene is TRBD2 (5 bases). CDR1 and CDR2 (germline): LGHDT, YNNKEL (reference sequence). The CDR3 is 16 residues long. V was clipped by 1 base and J by 1 base, with 13 bases between them.